This entry features one T cell receptor beta chain sequence. This record belongs to a study of PD-1 blockade in classical Hodgkin lymphoma. Every single patient, without exception, relapsed after autologous stem cell transplantation, and brentuximab vedotin exposure varied. The authors purified CD4+ T cells from thawed PBMCs by magnetic negative selection. The CDR3 runs to 15 residues. Deletions cut 6 bases from V and 0 bases from J, with 13 bases between. Germline V gives CDR1 MNHEY, CDR2 SVGAGI. TCRdb's table, derived via immunoSEQ multiplex PCR, lists solely in-frame clones and lacks some. The table lists fewer than 7,500 clones, around four fifths of them singletons.

This TCR came from a human donor with classical Hodgkin lymphoma. The sequencing used CD4+ T cells from blood, collected at baseline. The chain is built from TRBV6-5 and TRBJ2-3, with D possibly TRBD2 on 6 matching bases. CDR3 DNA sequence: TGTGCCAGCAGAAACCGGGGGATTAGCACAGATACGCAGTATTTT. Translation gives CASRNRGISTDTQYF.